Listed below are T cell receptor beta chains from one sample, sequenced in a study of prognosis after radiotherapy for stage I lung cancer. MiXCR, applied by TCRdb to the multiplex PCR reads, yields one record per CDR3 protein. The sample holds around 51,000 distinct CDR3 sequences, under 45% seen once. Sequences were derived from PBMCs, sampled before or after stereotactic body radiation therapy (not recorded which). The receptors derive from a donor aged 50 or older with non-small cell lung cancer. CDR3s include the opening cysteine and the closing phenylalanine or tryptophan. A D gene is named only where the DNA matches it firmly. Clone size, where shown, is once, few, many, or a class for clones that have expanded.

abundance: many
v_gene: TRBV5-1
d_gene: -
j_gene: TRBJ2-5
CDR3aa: CASSLMLVEETQYF
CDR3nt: TGCGCCAGCAGCTTGATGCTAGTCGAGGAGACCCAGTACTTC

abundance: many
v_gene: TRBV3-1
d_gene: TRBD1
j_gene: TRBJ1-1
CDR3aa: CASSHGPRQGTPEAFF
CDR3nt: TGTGCCAGCAGCCACGGTCCGAGACAGGGGACCCCTGAAGCTTTCTTT

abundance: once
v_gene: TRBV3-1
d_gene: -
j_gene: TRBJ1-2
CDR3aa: CASSLGQYGYTF
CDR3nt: TGTGCCAGCAGCCTTGGACAGTATGGCTACACCTTC

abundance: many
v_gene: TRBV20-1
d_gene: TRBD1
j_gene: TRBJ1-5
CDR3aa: CSGSGQGLSQPQHF
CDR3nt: TGCAGTGGCTCGGGACAGGGGCTTAGTCAGCCCCAGCATTTT

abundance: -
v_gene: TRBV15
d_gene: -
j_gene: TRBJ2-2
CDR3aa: CATSRDNTGELFF
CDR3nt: TGTGCCACCAGCAGAGATAACACCGGGGAGCTGTTTTTT

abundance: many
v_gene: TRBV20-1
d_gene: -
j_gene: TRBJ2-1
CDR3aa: CSAIPSGALGYNEQFF
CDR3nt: TGCAGTGCCATCCCTTCAGGGGCGCTCGGATACAATGAGCAGTTCTTC

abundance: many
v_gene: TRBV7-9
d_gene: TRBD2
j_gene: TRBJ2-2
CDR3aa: CASSPTLGLAGNTGELFF
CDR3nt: TGTGCCAGCAGCCCTACACTGGGGCTAGCGGGGAACACCGGGGAGCTGTTTTTT

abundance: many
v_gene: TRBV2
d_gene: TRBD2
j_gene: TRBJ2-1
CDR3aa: CASNSQLTSGDYNEQFF
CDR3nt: TGTGCCAGCAATTCCCAGCTAACTAGCGGAGATTACAATGAGCAGTTCTTC

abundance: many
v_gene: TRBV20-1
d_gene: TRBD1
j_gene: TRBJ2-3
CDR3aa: CSALWTGTSDTQYF
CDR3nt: TGCAGTGCTCTTTGGACAGGGACCTCAGATACGCAGTATTTT

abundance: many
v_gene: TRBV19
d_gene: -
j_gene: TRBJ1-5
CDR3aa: CASMDSSGWLQPQHF
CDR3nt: TGTGCCAGTATGGATTCTTCAGGGTGGCTCCAGCCCCAGCATTTT

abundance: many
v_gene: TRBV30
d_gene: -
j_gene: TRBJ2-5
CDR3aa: CAWSVSQETQYF
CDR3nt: TGTGCCTGGAGTGTGTCCCAAGAGACCCAGTACTTC

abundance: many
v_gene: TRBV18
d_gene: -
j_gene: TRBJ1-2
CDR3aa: CASSPSVLGANANYGYTF
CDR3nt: TGTGCCAGCTCACCCTCGGTTCTTGGGGCCAACGCTAACTATGGCTACACCTTC

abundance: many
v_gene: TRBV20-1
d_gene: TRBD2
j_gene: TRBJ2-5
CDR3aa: CSARDRLAGETQYF
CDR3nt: TGCAGTGCTAGAGATAGGCTAGCGGGAGAGACCCAGTACTTC

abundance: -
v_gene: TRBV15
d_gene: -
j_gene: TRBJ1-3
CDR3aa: CATSRYRLTVGDTIYF
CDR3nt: TGTGCCACCAGCAGATATCGGCTGACAGTGGGAGACACCATATATTTT

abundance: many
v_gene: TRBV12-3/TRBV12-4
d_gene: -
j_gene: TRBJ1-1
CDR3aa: CASSSYGTEAFF
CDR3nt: TGTGCCAGCAGTTCCTATGGAACTGAAGCTTTCTTT

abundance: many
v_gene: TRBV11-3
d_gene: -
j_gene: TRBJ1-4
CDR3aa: CASTDPGEKLFF
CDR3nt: TGTGCCAGCACCGACCCAGGGGAAAAACTGTTTTTT

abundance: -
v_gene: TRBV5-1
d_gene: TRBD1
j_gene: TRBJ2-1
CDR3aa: CASSLGGQGTHEQLF
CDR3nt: TGCGCCAGCAGCTTGGGGGGACAGGGGACCCATGAGCAGTTATTC

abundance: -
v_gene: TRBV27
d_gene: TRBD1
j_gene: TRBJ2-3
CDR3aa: CASSDYLRDRGRTDTQYF
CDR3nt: TGTGCCAGCAGTGACTATCTCCGGGACAGGGGGCGCACAGATACGCAGTATTTT

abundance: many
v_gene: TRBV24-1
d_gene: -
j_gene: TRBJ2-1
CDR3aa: CATSDQPWASRVEQFF
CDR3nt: TGTGCCACCAGTGACCAGCCGTGGGCGTCTCGGGTTGAGCAGTTCTTC

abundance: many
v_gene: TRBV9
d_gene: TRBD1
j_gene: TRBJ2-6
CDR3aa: CASSARTGSSGANVLTF
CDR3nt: TGTGCCAGCAGCGCCCGGACAGGGAGCTCTGGGGCCAACGTCCTGACTTTC

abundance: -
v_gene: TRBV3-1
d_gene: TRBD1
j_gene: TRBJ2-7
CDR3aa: CAISRGGREYEQYF
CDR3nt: TGTGCCATCAGCCGAGGGGGCCGGGAATACGAGCAGTACTTC

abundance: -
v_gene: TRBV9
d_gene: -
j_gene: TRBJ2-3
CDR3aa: CASSVGRCIDTQYF
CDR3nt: TGTGCCAGCAGCGTAGGGCGGTGTATAGATACGCAGTATTTT

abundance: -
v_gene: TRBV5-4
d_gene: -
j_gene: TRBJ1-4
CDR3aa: CASSSGGATNEKLFF
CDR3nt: TGTGCCAGCAGCTCGGGGGGTGCAACTAATGAAAAACTGTTTTTT

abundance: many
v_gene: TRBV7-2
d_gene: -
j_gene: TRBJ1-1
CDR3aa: CASSLTARLGYTEAFF
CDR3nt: TGTGCCAGCAGCTTGACTGCCCGTCTGGGGTACACTGAAGCTTTCTTT

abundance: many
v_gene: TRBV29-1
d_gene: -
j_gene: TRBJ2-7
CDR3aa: CSVEDNKQQYF
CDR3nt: TGCAGCGTTGAAGATAACAAGCAGCAGTACTTC

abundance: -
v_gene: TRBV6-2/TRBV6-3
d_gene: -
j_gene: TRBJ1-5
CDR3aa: CASRPRNQTQHF
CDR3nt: TGTGCCAGCAGACCTCGCAATCAGACCCAGCATTTT

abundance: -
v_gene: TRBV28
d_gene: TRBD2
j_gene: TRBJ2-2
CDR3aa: CASIGLAGASGELFF
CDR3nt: TGTGCCAGCATTGGACTAGCGGGAGCGAGTGGTGAGCTGTTTTTT

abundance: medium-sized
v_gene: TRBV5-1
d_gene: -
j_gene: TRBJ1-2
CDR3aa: CASSLAPGSPYGYTF
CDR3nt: TGCGCCAGCAGCTTGGCGCCAGGGAGTCCCTATGGCTACACCTTC

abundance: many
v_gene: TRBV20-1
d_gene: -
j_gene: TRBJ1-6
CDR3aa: CSARDNPLNSPLHF
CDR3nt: TGCAGTGCACGGGACAATCCTCTTAATTCACCCCTCCACTTT

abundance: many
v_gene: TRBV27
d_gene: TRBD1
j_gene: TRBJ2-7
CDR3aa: CASSLADRGGPSRLYF
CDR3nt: TGTGCCAGCAGTTTGGCCGACAGGGGAGGACCTTCGAGGCTGTACTTC

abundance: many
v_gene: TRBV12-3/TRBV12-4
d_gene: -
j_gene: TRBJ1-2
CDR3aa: CASSAGRSRYGYTF
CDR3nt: TGTGCCAGCAGTGCGGGTAGGTCCCGATATGGCTACACCTTC

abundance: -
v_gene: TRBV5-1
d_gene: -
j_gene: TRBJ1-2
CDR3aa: CANSEQMECYTF
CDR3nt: TGCGCCAACAGCGAGCAAATGGAATGCTACACCTTC

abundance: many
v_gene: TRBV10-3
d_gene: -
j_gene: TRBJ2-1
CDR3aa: CAITVGNSPYNEQFF
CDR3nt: TGTGCCATCACAGTGGGGAATTCGCCCTACAATGAGCAGTTCTTC

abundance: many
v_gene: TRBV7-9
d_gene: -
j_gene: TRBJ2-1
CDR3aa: CASSLGVANEQFF
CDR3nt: TGTGCCAGCAGCTTAGGGGTGGCGAATGAGCAGTTCTTC

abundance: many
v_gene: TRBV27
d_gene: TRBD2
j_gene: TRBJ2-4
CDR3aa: CASGPRREKNIQYF
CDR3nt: TGTGCCAGCGGACCCAGGCGGGAGAAAAACATTCAGTACTTC

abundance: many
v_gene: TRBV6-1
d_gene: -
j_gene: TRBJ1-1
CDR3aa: CASSEVGAAFF
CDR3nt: TGTGCCAGCAGTGAAGTAGGGGCAGCTTTCTTT

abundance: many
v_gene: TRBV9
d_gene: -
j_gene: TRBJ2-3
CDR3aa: CASSVDRDTQYF
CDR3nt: TGTGCCAGCAGCGTAGACCGGGATACGCAGTATTTT

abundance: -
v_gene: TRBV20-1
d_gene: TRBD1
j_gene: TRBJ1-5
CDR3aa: CSALSIQGQSNQPQHF
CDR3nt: TGCAGTGCTTTATCCATACAGGGGCAGAGCAATCAGCCCCAGCATTTT

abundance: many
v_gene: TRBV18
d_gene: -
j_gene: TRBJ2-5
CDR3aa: CASSPGLGETQYF
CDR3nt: TGTGCCAGCTCACCGGGTCTAGGAGAGACCCAGTACTTC

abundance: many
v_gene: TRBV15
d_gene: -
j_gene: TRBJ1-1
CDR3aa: CATRWGGAGEEAFF
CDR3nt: TGTGCCACCAGGTGGGGGGGGGCGGGCGAGGAAGCTTTCTTT

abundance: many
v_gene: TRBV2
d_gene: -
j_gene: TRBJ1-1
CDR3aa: CASSGQMNTEAFF
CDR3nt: TGTGCCAGCAGTGGGCAGATGAACACTGAAGCTTTCTTT

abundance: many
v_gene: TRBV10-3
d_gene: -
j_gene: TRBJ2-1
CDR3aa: CAISGRENEQFF
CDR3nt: TGTGCCATCAGTGGTAGGGAAAATGAGCAGTTCTTC

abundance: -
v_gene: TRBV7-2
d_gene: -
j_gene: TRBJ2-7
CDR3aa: CASSWGGTGTYEQYF
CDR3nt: TGTGCCAGCAGCTGGGGGGGGACAGGCACCTACGAGCAGTACTTC

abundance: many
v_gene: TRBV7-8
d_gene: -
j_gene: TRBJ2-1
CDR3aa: CASSARGYNEQFF
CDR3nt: TGTGCCAGCAGCGCCCGGGGGTACAATGAGCAGTTCTTC

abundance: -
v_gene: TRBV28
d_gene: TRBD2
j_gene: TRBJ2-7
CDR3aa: CASSFGSGPFSSEQYF
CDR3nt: TGTGCCAGCAGTTTTGGTAGCGGGCCCTTCTCAAGCGAGCAGTACTTC

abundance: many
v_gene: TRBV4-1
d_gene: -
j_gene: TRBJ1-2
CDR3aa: CASSQDRSDPYYGYTF
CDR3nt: TGCGCCAGCAGCCAAGATCGATCAGATCCCTACTATGGCTACACCTTC

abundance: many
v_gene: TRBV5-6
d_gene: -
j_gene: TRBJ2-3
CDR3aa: CASTRGDGWSTDTQYF
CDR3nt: TGTGCCAGCACCCGAGGGGACGGATGGAGCACAGATACGCAGTATTTT

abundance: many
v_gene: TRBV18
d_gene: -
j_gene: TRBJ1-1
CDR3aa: CASSQDGRAFF
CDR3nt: TGTGCCAGCTCACAAGATGGCAGGGCTTTCTTT

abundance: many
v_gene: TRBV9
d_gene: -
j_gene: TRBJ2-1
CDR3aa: CASSVGPLEQFF
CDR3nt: TGTGCCAGCAGCGTGGGCCCCCTTGAGCAGTTCTTC

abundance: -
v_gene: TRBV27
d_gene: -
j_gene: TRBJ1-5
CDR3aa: CASSFEGFLSPQHF
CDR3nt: TGTGCCAGCAGTTTTGAGGGGTTTCTCTCGCCCCAGCATTTT

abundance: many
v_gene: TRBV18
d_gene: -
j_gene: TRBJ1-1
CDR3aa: CASSPPGHLNTEAFF
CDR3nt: TGTGCCAGCTCACCGCCGGGACATCTAAACACTGAAGCTTTCTTT

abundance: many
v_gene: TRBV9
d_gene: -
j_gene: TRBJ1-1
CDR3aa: CASSVVPSTENTEAFF
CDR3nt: TGTGCCAGCAGCGTAGTTCCCTCGACAGAGAACACTGAAGCTTTCTTT

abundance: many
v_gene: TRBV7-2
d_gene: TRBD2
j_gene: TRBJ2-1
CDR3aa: CASSFLSGSTSEQFF
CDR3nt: TGTGCCAGCAGCTTTCTTAGCGGGTCGACCTCGGAGCAGTTCTTC

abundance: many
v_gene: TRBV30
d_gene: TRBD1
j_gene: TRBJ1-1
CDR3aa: CAWSRQGVAFF
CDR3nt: TGTGCCTGGAGTCGGCAGGGGGTTGCTTTCTTT

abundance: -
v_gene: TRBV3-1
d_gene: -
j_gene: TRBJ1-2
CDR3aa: CASSPAVGCSYGYTF
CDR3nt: TGTGCCAGCAGCCCTGCGGTGGGGTGCAGTTATGGCTACACCTTC

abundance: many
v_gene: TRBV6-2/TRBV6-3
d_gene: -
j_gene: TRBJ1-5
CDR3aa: CASSPLVDQPQHF
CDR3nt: TGTGCCAGCAGTCCCCTGGTAGATCAGCCCCAGCATTTT

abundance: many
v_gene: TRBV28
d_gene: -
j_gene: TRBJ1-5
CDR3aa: CASSVRGIRSNQPQHF
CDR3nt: TGTGCCAGCAGTGTAAGGGGCATTAGAAGCAATCAGCCCCAGCATTTT

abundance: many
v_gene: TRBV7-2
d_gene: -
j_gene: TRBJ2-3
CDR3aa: CASAREDTQYF
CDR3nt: TGTGCCAGCGCGCGGGAAGATACGCAGTATTTT

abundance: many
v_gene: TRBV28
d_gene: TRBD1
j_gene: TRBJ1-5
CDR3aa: CASGEGARPQHF
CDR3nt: TGTGCCAGCGGGGAGGGGGCGCGGCCCCAGCATTTT

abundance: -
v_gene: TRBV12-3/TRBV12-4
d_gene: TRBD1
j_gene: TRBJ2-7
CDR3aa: CASSWGQCDEQYF
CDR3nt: TGTGCCAGCAGCTGGGGACAGTGCGACGAGCAGTACTTT